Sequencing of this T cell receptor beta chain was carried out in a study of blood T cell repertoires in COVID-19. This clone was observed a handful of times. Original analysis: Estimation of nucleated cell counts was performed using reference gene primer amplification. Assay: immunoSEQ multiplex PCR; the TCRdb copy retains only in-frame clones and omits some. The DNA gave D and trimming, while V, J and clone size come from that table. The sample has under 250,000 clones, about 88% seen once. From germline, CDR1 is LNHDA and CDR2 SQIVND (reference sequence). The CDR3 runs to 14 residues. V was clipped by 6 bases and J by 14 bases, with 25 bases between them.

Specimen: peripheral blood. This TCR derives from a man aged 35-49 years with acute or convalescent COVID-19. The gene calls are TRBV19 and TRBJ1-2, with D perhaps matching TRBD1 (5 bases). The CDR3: CASSENGARDGGTF. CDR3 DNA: TGTGCCAGTAGCGAAAATGGAGCCCGGGACGGGGGAACCTTC.